The T cell receptor (beta chain) under discussion was sequenced for a study of shared clonotypes between healthy human individuals. On the study more broadly: Used for every donor were three CD4 naive, three CD4 memory, two CD8 naive and one CD8 memory plate.

The method was immunoSEQ multiplex PCR; TCRdb's version includes in-frame clones alone and lacks a portion of them. The sample contains some 1,900,000 clones, approximately 94% of which appear only once. Trimming stripped 0 bases from V and 0 bases from J, with 11 bases between. The CDR3 extends over 16 amino acids. Germline CDR1 reads LGHNA; CDR2 reads YSLEER. Terminally differentiated effector memory CD45RA+ cells were excluded from the naive CD8 cells, which were CD45RO-negative and positively selected for CCR7. All participating donors were Caucasian adults from Nashville, Tennessee. Sequencing was performed on naive CD8+ T cells sorted from blood. This sequence originates from a man aged 18 to 29 in good health. This chain joins TRBV4-3 and TRBJ1-1, with D possibly TRBD1 on 5 matching bases. CDR3 nucleotide sequence: TGCGCCAGCAGCCAAGAAAGTGAGGGGTTGAACACTGAAGCTTTCTTT. Protein: CASSQESEGLNTEAFF.